The clone carrying this TCR beta chain has a handful of counts. Its specificity is unknown. The data originate from a study of T-cell memory formation after mild COVID-19. Study-level findings and limits: Some clones that responded were present in memory (sampled pre-infection), which suggests cross-reactive memory joined. The study found balanced CD4/CD8 in clones contracting day 15 to 85 and a CD4+ lean in later expanders.

In TCRdb, the 5' RACE reads were re-called with MiXCR into one record per CDR3 protein. The sample holds fewer than 500,000 distinct CDR3 sequences, around 27% seen once. The CDR3 length is 13 residues. Trimming took off 6 bases at V and 6 bases at J, with 12 bases between the two ends. The source material was PBMCs or a T cell subset sorted from them (not recorded which). The TCR comes from an adult woman who had mild COVID-19 (a few samples of this study predate the infection). Cell type and time point are not known. The chain uses TRBV12-3 or TRBV12-4 and TRBJ1-5; D is unresolved. The CDR3 loop reads CASSQTRIQPQHF. The CDR3 nucleotides read TGTGCCAGCAGCCAGACTCGGATTCAGCCCCAGCATTTT.